This TCR beta chain was captured by sequencing in a study of blood T cell repertoires in COVID-19. Looking at the study overall: COVID-19 samples, acute and convalescent, were from the United States, Italy and Spain. Sources were T cells, B-cell-depleted T cells, or PBMCs; the material itself was cDNA or gDNA.

V was clipped by 0 bases and J by 0 bases, with 9 bases between them. This CDR3 has 15 residues. CDR1 is SGHDT and CDR2 is YYEEEE in the germline V gene. Original handling: Amplification from reference gene primers served as the basis for estimated nucleated cell counts. Sequencing was performed with immunoSEQ multiplex PCR; in TCRdb, only in-frame clones are kept and a portion is missing. The V and J calls and clone size come from that table; D and trimming were worked out from the DNA. The profile shows over 15,000 clones, 70% to 85% of them singletons. Sequenced input: peripheral blood. The sequence derives from a human donor in a cohort sampled during active COVID-19. The chain carries TRBV5-6 and TRBJ2-5, with D possibly TRBD1 on 5 matching bases. CDR3: CASSLVGANQETQYF. CDR3 in DNA: TGTGCCAGCAGCTTGGTAGGGGCAAACCAAGAGACCCAGTACTTC.